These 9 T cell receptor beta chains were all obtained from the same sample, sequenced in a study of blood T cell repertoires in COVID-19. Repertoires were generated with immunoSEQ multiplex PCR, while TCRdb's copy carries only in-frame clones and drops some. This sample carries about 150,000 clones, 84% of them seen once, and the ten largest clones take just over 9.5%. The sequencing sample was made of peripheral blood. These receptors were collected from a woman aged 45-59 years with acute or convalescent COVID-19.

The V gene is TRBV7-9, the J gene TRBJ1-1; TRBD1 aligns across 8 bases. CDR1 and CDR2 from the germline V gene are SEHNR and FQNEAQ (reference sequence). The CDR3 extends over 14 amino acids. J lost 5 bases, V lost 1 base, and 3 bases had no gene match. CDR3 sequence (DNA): TGTGCCAGCAGCTTAGAACAGGGGGTTACTGAAGCTTTCTTT. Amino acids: CASSLEQGVTEAFF.

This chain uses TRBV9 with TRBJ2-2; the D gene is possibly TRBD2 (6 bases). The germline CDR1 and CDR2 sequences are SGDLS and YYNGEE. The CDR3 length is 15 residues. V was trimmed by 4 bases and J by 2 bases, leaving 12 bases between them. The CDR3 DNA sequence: TGTGCCAGCAGCATCCGGGACTTAAACACCGGGGAGCTGTTTTTT. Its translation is CASSIRDLNTGELFF.

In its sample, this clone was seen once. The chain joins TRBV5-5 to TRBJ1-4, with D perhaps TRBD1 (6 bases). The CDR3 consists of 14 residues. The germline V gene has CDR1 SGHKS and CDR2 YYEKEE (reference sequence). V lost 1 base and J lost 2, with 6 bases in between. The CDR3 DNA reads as TGTGCCAGCAGCTTGACAGGGACTAATGAAAAACTGTTTTTT. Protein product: CASSLTGTNEKLFF.

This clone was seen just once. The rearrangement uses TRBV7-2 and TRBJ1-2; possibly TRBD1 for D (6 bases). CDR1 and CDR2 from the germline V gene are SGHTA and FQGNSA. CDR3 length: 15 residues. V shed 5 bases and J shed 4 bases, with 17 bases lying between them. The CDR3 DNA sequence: TGTGCCAGCAGCCCCCTCCAACAGGGCGGCTATGGCTACACCTTC. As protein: CASSPLQQGGYGYTF.

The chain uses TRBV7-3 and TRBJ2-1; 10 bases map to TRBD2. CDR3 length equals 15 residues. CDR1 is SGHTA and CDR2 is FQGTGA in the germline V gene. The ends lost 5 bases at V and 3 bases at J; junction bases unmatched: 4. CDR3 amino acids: CASSDASGSYNEQFF. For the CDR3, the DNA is TGTGCCAGCAGCGACGCTAGCGGGAGCTACAATGAGCAGTTCTTC.

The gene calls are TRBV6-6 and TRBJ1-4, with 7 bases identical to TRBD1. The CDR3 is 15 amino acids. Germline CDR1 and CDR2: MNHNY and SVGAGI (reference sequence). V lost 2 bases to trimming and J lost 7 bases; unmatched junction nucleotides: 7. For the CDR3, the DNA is TGTGCCAGCAGTTACCCACAGGGGCTCGTTGAAAAACTGTTTTTT. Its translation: CASSYPQGLVEKLFF.

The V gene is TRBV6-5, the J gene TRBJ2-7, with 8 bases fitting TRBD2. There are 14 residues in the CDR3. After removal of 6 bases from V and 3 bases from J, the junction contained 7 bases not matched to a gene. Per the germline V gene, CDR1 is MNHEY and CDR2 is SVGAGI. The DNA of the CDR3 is TGTGCCAGCAGGGGGAGGCGGGGGGACTACGAGCAGTACTTC. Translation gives CASRGRRGDYEQYF.

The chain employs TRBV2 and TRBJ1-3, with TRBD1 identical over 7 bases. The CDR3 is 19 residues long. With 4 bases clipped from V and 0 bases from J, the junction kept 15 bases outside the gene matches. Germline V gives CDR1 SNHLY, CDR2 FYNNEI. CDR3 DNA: TGTGCCAGCAGTGTAATTGGGGCGACAGGGCCCGGCTCTGGAAACACCATATATTTT. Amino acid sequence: CASSVIGATGPGSGNTIYF.

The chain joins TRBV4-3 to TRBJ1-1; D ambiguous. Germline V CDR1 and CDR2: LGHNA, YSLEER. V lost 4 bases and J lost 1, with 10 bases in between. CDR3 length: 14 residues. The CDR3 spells CASSLSRGNTEAFF. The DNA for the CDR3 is TGCGCCAGCAGCCTGTCCCGGGGGAACACTGAAGCTTTCTTT.